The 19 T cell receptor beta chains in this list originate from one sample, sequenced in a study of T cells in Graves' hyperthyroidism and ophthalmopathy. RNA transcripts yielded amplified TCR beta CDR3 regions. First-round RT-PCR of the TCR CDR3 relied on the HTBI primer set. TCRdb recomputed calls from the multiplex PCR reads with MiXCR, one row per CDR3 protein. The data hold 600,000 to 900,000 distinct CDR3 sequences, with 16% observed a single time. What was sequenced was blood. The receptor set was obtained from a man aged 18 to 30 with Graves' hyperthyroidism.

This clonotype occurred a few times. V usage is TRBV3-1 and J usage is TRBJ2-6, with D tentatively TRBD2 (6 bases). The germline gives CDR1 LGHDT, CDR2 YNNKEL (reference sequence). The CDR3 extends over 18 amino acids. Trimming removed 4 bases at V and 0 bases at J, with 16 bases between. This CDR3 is CASSRRETMSSGANVLTF. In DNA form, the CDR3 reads TGTGCCAGCAGCCGGAGGGAAACAATGTCCTCTGGGGCCAACGTCCTGACTTTC.

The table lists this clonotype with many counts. DNA for the CDR3: TGCAGCGTTGGGCTTAGACTAGTCCGCGAGACCCAGTACTTC. Translated, it gives CSVGLRLVRETQYF. V usage is TRBV29-1 and J usage is TRBJ2-5; a weak D match, TRBD2 (6 bases). Trimming removed 4 bases at V and 5 bases at J, with 17 bases between. The germline CDR1 and CDR2 sequences are SQVTM and ANQGSEA. CDR3 length: 14 residues.

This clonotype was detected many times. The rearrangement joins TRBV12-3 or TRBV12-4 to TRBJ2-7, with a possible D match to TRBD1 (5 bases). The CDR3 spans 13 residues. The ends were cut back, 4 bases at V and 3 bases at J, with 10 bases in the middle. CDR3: CASSWDDSYEQYF. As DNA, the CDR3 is TGTGCCAGCAGTTGGGATGACAGCTACGAGCAGTACTTC.

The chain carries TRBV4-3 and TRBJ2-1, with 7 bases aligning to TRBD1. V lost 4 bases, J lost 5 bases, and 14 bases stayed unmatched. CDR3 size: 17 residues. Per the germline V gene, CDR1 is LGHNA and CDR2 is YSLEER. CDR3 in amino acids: CASSRSMGQITHNEQFF. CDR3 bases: TGCGCCAGCAGCCGCTCAATGGGACAGATTACCCACAATGAGCAGTTCTTC.

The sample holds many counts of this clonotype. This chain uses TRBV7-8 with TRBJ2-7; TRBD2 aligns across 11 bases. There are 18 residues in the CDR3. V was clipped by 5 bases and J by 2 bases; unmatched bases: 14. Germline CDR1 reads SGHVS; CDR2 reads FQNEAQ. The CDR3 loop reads CASSATSGKTPHAYEQYF. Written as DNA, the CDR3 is TGTGCCAGCAGCGCGACTAGCGGGAAGACTCCTCACGCCTACGAGCAGTACTTC.

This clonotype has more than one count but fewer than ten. CDR3 in DNA: TGCAGTGCTAGGGGCGGGAGGGGCTTGTATTTT. Its protein product is CSARGGRGLYF. The chain uses TRBV20-1 and TRBJ2-3, with 9 bases fitting TRBD2. Germline V lookup: CDR1 DFQATT, CDR2 SNEGSKA (reference sequence). This CDR3 contains 11 residues. J gave up 14 bases and V 3 bases, and 6 bases lay outside the gene matches.

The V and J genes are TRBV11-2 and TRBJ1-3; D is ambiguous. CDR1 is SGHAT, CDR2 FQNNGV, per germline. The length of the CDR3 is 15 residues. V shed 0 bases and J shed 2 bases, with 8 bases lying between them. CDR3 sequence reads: CASSLDRTTGNTIYF. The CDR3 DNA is TGTGCCAGCAGCTTAGATCGCACCACTGGAAACACCATATATTTT.

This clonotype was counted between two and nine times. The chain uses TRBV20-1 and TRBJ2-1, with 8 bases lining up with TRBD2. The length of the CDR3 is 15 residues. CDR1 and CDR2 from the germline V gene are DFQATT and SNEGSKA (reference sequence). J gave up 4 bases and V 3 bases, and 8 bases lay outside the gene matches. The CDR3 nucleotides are TGCAGTGCTAGTTCCCCAACTAGCGGATACAATGAGCAGTTCTTC. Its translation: CSASSPTSGYNEQFF.

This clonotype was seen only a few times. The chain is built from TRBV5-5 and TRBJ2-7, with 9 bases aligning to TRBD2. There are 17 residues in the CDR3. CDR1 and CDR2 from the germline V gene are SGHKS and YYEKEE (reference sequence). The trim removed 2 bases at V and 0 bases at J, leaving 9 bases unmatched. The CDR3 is CASSFTASGTYSYEQYF. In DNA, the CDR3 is TGTGCCAGCAGCTTCACGGCTAGCGGGACGTACTCCTACGAGCAGTACTTC.

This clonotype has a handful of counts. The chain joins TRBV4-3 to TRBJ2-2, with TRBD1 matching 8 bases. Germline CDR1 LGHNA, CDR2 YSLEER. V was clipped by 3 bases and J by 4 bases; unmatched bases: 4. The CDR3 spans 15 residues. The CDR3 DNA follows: TGCGCCAGCAGCCACAGACAGGGGTCCACCGGGGAGCTGTTTTTT. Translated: CASSHRQGSTGELFF.

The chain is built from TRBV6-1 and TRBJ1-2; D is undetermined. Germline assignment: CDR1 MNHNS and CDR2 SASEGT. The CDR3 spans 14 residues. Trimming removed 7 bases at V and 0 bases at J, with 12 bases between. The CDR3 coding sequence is TGTGCCAGCAAACTACAAGGAGCTAACTATGGCTACACCTTC. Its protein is CASKLQGANYGYTF.

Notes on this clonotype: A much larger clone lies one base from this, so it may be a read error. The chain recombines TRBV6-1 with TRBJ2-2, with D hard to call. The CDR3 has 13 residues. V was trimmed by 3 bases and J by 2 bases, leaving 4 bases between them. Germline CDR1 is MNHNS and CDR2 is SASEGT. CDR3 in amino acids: CASSDVNTGELFF. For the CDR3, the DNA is TGTGCCAGCAGTGATGTCAACACCGGGGAGCTGTTTTTT.

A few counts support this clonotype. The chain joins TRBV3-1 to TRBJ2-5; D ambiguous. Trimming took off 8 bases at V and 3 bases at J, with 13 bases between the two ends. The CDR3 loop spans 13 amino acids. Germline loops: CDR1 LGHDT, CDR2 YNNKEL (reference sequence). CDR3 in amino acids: CASGLDAKETQYF. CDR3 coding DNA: TGTGCCAGCGGGCTAGACGCGAAAGAGACCCAGTACTTC.

The CDR3 nucleotides read TGTGCCAGCAGTTCGCCCTGGGAGAATGACGAGCAGTACTTC. Translating it yields CASSSPWENDEQYF. The rearrangement uses TRBV28 and TRBJ2-7; TRBD2 might be the D (5 bases). From germline, CDR1 is MDHEN and CDR2 SYDVKM. CDR3 length equals 14 residues. Between the trimmed V and J ends, which lost 4 bases and 5 bases, there was a span of 15 bases.

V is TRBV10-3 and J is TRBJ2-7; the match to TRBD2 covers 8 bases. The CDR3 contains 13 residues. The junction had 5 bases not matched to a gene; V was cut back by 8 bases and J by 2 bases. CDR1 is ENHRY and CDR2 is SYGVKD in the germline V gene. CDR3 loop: CAIATSATYEQYF. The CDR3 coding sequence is TGTGCCATCGCGACTAGCGCCACCTACGAGCAGTACTTC.

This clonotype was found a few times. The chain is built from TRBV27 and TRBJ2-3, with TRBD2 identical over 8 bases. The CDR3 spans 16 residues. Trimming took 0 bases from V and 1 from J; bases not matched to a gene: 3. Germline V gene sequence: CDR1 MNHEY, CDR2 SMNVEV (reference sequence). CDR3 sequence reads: CASSLSQTSGTDTQYF. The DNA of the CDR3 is TGTGCCAGCAGTTTATCCCAGACTAGCGGCACAGATACGCAGTATTTT.

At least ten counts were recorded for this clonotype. CDR3 in DNA: TGTGCCAGCACCACCACAGGGTTCGGTAATGAGCAGTTCTTC. Amino acids: CASTTTGFGNEQFF. V and J are TRBV11-2 and TRBJ2-1, with a weak D call TRBD1 (6 bases). V was shortened by 7 bases and J by 7 bases, with 17 bases between the two germline ends. Germline V lookup: CDR1 SGHAT, CDR2 FQNNGV. This CDR3 has 14 residues.

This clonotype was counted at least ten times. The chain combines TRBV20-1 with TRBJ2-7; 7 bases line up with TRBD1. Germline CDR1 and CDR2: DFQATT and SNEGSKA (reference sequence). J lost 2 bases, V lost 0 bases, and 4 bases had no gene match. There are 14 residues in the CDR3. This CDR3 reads CSARDGTATYEQYF. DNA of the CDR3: TGCAGTGCTAGAGATGGGACAGCCACCTACGAGCAGTACTTC.

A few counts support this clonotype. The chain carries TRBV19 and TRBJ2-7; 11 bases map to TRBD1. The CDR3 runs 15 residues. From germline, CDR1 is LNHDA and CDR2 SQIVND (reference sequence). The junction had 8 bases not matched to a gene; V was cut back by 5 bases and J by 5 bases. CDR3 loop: CASSFPGQGAHEQYF. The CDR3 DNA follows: TGTGCCAGTAGTTTCCCCGGACAGGGGGCTCACGAGCAGTACTTC. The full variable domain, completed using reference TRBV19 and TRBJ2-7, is DGGITQSPKYLFRKEGQNVTLSCEQNLNHDAMYWYRQDPGQGLRLIYYSQIVNDFQKGDIAEGYSVSREKKESFPLTVTSAQKNPTAFYLCASSFPGQGAHEQYFGPGTRLTVT.